This T cell receptor beta chain derives from a study of CD8 T cells in Susac syndrome. Reverse transcription of about 0.5 to 1 ug RNA used random hexamers. TCRdb itself ran the immunoSEQ multiplex PCR reads through MiXCR, one entry per CDR3 protein. The sample holds 130,000 or so distinct CDR3 sequences; 95% to 96% are singletons and the top ten take less than 0.15%. With 1 base removed from V and 4 bases from J, the gap between germline ends came to 11 bases. The CDR3 has 14 amino acids. The V gene's germline CDR1 is SGHTA and CDR2 FQGNSA. Sequences were obtained from CD4+ T cells from PBMCs. The TCR sequence derives from a human donor with Susac syndrome. The chain has TRBV7-2 and TRBJ2-7; no reliable D call. Here the CDR3 reads CASSLGNWGYEQYF. The CDR3 DNA reads TGTGCCAGCAGCTTAGGGAATTGGGGTTACGAGCAGTACTTC. Based on the CDR3 plus reference TRBV7-2 and TRBJ2-7, the full variable domain is GAGVSQSPSNKVTEKGKDVELRCDPISGHTALYWYRQSLGQGLEFLIYFQGNSAPDKSGLPSDRFSAERTGGSVSTLTIQRTQQEDSAVYLCASSLGNWGYEQYFGPGTRLTVT.